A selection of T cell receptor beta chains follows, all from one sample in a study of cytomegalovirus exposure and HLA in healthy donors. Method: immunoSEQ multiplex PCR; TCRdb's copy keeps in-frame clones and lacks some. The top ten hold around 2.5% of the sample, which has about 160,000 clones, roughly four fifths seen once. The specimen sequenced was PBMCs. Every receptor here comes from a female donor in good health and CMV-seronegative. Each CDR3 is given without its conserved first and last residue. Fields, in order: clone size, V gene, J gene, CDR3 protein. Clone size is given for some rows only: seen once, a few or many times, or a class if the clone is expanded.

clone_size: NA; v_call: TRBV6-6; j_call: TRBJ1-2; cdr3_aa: ASSYSGGGYT
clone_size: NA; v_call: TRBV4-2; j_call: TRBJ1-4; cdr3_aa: ATERSPGKLF
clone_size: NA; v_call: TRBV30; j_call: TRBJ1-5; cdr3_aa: AWSPGPQPQH
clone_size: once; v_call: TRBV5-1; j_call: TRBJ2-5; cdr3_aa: ASSSGSQETQY
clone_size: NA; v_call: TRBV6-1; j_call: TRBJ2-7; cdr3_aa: ASSTDRGLYEQY
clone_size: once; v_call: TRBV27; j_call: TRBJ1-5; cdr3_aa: ASSPFPPEDGGNQPQH
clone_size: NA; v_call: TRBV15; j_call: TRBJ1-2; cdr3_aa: ATRGEGNYGYT
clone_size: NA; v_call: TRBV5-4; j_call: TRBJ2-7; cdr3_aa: AIQTGPPGGYEQY
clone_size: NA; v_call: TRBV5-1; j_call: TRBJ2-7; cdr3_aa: ASSLSGGVAGPSYEQY
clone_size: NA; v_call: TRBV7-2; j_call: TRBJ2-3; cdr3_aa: ASSATSGGSTQY
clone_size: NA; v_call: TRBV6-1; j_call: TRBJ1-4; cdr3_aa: ASLRPGATNEKLF
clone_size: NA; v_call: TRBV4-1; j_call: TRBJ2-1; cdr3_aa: ASSQVGGGISYNEQF
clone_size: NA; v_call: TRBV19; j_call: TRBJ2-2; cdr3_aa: ASSKGGLYTGELF
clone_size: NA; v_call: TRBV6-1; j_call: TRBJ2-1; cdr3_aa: AIEAGTSYNEQF
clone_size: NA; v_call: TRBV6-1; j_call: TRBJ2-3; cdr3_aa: ASSGSPSGSSLDTQY
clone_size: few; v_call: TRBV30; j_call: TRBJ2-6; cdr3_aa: AWSRDRTSAGANVLT
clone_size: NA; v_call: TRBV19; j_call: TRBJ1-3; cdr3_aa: ASSIGLISGNTIY
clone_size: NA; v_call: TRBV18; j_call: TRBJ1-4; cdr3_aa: ASSPGGLTNEKLF
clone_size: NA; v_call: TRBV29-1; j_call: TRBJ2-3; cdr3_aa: SVFPESTDTQY
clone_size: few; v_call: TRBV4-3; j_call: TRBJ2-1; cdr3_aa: ASGELGGTYNEQF
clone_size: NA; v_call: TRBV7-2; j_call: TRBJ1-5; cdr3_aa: ASSTAGTGGQPQH
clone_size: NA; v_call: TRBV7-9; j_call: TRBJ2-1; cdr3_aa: ASSLGLAGGQWQF
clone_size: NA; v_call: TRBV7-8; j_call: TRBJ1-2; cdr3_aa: ASSSNTGTGNYGYT
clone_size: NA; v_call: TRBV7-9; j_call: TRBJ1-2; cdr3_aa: ASSLGTGANYGYT
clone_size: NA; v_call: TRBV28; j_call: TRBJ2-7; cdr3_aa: ARTDREALYEQY
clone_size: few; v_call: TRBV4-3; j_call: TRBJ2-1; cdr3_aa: ASSQDRRAGAYEQF
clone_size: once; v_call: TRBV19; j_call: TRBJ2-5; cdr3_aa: ASSPRLAGGPRETQY
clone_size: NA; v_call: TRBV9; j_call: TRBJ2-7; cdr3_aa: ASSVGLAGVYEQY
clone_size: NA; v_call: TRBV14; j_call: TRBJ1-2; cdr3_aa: ASSLTGTGGYGYT
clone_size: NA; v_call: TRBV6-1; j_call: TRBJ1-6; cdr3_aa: ASTLRGGVNSPLH